Shown below are 24 T cell receptor beta chains from a single sample sequenced in a study of blood T cell repertoires in COVID-19. Here immunoSEQ multiplex PCR was the method, and the copy in TCRdb shows in-frame clones only, minus some. This sample has about half a million clones, with about 88% found just once. Sequenced sample: PBMCs or T cells enriched from blood (not recorded which). The receptors were sampled from a woman aged 55-70 years who had recovered from COVID-19.

This sequence joins TRBV4-2 and TRBJ1-5; maybe TRBD1 (5 bases). Trimming took 0 bases from V and 4 from J, leaving 13 bases between them. The CDR3 has 16 amino acids. Germline V gene lookup returns CDR1 LGHNA and CDR2 YNFKEQ. The CDR3 sequence: CASSQEVQVGNQPQHF. CDR3 nucleotides: TGTGCCAGCAGCCAAGAAGTACAGGTAGGGAATCAGCCCCAGCATTTT.

This sequence joins TRBV7-2 and TRBJ2-5, with 14 bases matching TRBD2. J was trimmed by 6 bases and V by 3 bases; bases with no gene match: 6. Germline assignment: CDR1 SGHTA and CDR2 FQGNSA. CDR3 length: 16 amino acids. The CDR3 region is CASSLGTSGGYKTQYF. The DNA for the CDR3 is TGTGCCAGCAGCTTGGGGACTAGCGGGGGTTATAAGACCCAGTACTTC.

This chain uses TRBV10-2 with TRBJ2-1; TRBD2 matches at 9 bases. This CDR3 is built from 15 residues. The germline V gene has CDR1 WSHSY and CDR2 SAAADI. Trimming took 4 bases from V and 6 from J; bases not matched to a gene: 7. The CDR3 DNA is TGCGCCAGCAGTGGTGGGGCGGGGGGGTTCAATGAGCAGTTCTTC. It translates to CASSGGAGGFNEQFF.

The chain couples TRBV20-1 to TRBJ2-2, with a weak D call TRBD2 (6 bases). CDR3 length: 11 residues. V dropped 5 bases and J dropped 7 bases, with 8 bases sitting between them. CDR1 DFQATT and CDR2 SNEGSKA come from the germline V gene (reference sequence). This chain's CDR3 is CSAVADGELFF. The CDR3 nucleotides read TGCAGTGCTGTAGCGGACGGGGAGCTGTTTTTT.

V and J are TRBV3-1 (or the pseudogene TRBV3-2) and TRBJ1-2; 7 bases are shared with TRBD1. The CDR3 spans 15 residues. The germline V gene has CDR1 LGHDT and CDR2 YNNKEL (reference sequence). V dropped 1 base and J dropped 7; count of bases not matched to a gene: 9. The CDR3 here is CASSQARQGVGGYTF. CDR3 coding DNA: TGTGCCAGCAGCCAAGCAAGGCAGGGGGTGGGTGGCTACACCTTC.

This clone appeared once. The chain uses TRBV27 and TRBJ2-5; D perhaps matches TRBD1 (6 bases). Trimming pared 5 bases from V and 1 base from J, leaving 11 bases between. The CDR3 totals 14 residues. Germline lookup yields CDR1 MNHEY and CDR2 SMNVEV (reference sequence). The chain's CDR3 is CASSLRTAQETQYF. CDR3 nucleotides: TGTGCCAGCAGTCTGAGGACAGCCCAAGAGACCCAGTACTTC.

The rearrangement uses TRBV18 and TRBJ2-7; 9 nucleotides match TRBD2. The ends lost 5 bases at V and 4 bases at J; junction bases unmatched: 15. CDR3 size: 17 residues. CDR1 is KGHSH and CDR2 is LQKENI in the germline V gene. The CDR3 loop reads CASSWTLPSGAPYEQYF. In nucleotides, the CDR3 is TGTGCCAGCTCATGGACCCTTCCTAGCGGGGCCCCGTACGAGCAGTACTTC. Variable domain in full (rest from reference TRBV18 and TRBJ2-7): NAGVMQNPRHLVRRRGQEARLRCSPMKGHSHVYWYRQLPEEGLKFMVYLQKENIIDESGMPKERFSAEFPKEGPSILRIQQVVRGDSAAYFCASSWTLPSGAPYEQYFGPGTRLTVT.

This clone has only a few counts. The rearrangement joins TRBV7-9 to TRBJ1-1, with no clear D. The V end lost 5 bases, the J end lost 4 bases, and 5 bases lay between the germline ends. Germline V gene lookup returns CDR1 SEHNR and CDR2 FQNEAQ (reference sequence). The CDR3 is made up of 11 amino acids. This CDR3 is CASSLSTEAFF. CDR3 in DNA: TGTGCCAGCAGCCTCTCCACTGAAGCTTTCTTT.

There are a few counts of this clone. The V gene is TRBV2, the J gene TRBJ1-1; the D gene is possibly TRBD1 (6 bases). Germline V lookup: CDR1 SNHLY, CDR2 FYNNEI. The CDR3 extends over 15 amino acids. V lost 1 base and J lost 10, with 19 bases in between. CDR3 sequence (DNA): TGTGCCAGCAGTGAAGGCCTCACGGGGGGCTGGTCAGCTTTCTTT. Encoded protein: CASSEGLTGGWSAFF.

This sequence joins TRBV5-1 and TRBJ1-2; D may be TRBD1 (6 bases). The CDR3 has 14 residues. Germline V lookup: CDR1 SGHRS, CDR2 YFSETQ. V shed 4 bases and J shed 4 bases, with 14 bases lying between them. CDR3 sequence reads: CASSPPPGAYGYTF. The CDR3 DNA follows: TGCGCCAGCAGCCCTCCCCCAGGGGCCTATGGCTACACCTTC. Full variable domain (outside the CDR3, taken from reference TRBV5-1 and TRBJ1-2): KAGVTQTPRYLIKTRGQQVTLSCSPISGHRSVSWYQQTPGQGLQFLFEYFSETQRNKGNFPGRFSGRQFSNSRSEMNVSTLELGDSALYLCASSPPPGAYGYTFGSGTRLTVV.

The chain employs TRBV30 and TRBJ1-1; D uncertain. The length of the CDR3 is 14 residues. The germline gives CDR1 GTSNPN, CDR2 SVGIG (reference sequence). The V end was cut by 2 bases, the J end by 2 bases, with 12 bases between. The CDR3 region is CAWSFLQENTEAFF. CDR3 nucleotides: TGTGCCTGGAGTTTTCTTCAGGAAAACACTGAAGCTTTCTTT.

The rearrangement links TRBV27 to TRBJ1-5; D might be TRBD1 (5 bases). With 2 bases removed from V and 0 bases from J, the gap between germline ends came to 14 bases. Germline V CDR1 and CDR2: MNHEY, SMNVEV (reference sequence). The CDR3 spans 17 residues. The DNA of the CDR3 is TGTGCCAGCAGTTTAAAGGCAGGGTCGAATAGCAATCAGCCCCAGCATTTT. It is translated as CASSLKAGSNSNQPQHF.

J is TRBJ1-4 and V is TRBV4-1; perhaps TRBD1 as D (6 bases). Trimming shortened V by 1 base and J by 8 bases, and 11 bases separated the two germline ends. Germline V CDR1 and CDR2: MGHRA, YSYEKL. The CDR3 loop spans 14 amino acids. For the CDR3, the DNA is TGCGCCAGCAGCCAAGTGGCAGGGGCCGAAAAACTGTTTTTT. It is translated as CASSQVAGAEKLFF.

This clone has just one count. The chain carries TRBV9 and TRBJ2-2; 13 bases match TRBD2. CDR1 is SGDLS and CDR2 is YYNGEE in the germline V gene. The CDR3 consists of 18 residues. The ends lost 4 bases at V and 5 bases at J; junction bases unmatched: 11. The DNA of the CDR3 is TGTGCCAGCAGCACCACTAGCGGGGGGGCCAGAGGGACCGGGGAGCTGTTTTTT. It encodes CASSTTSGGARGTGELFF.

The J gene is TRBJ1-4, the V gene TRBV24-1; D is undetermined. V was shortened by 1 base and J by 5 bases, with 10 bases between the two germline ends. From germline, CDR1 is KGHDR and CDR2 SFDVKD. This CDR3 comprises 15 residues. CDR3 amino acids: CATSDFGPGNEKLFF. DNA of the CDR3: TGTGCCACCAGTGATTTCGGACCGGGGAATGAAAAACTGTTTTTT.

About this clone: Its ends do not fully match the called genes, so a read error is possible. The chain is built from TRBV7-2 and TRBJ2-3, with 11 bases identical to TRBD2. The CDR3 is 14 residues long. The germline V gene encodes CDR1 SGHTA and CDR2 FQGNSA. The CDR3 region has the DNA TGTGCCAGCAGTTTAGCGGGGGGGCTGGATACGCAGTATTTT. It is translated as CASSLAGGLDTQYF. The entire variable domain, with the rest obtained from reference TRBV7-2 and TRBJ2-3, is as follows: GAGVSQSPSNKVTEKGKDVELRCDPISGHTALYWYRQSLGQGLEFLIYFQGNSAPDKSGLPSDRFSAERTGGSVSTLTIQRTQQEDSAVYLCASSLAGGLDTQYFGPGTRLTVL.

V and J are TRBV5-1 and TRBJ2-1, with 10 bases identical to TRBD1. In germline, CDR1 is SGHRS, CDR2 YFSETQ. V lost 2 bases, J lost 8 bases, and 7 bases stayed unmatched. The CDR3 extends over 15 amino acids. The CDR3 is CASSLTGTGDDEQFF. CDR3 DNA sequence: TGCGCCAGCAGCTTAACCGGGACAGGGGACGATGAGCAGTTCTTC.

CDR3 amino acids: CASSLSVRNYGYTF. CDR3 coding DNA: TGTGCCAGCAGTTTATCGGTCAGGAACTATGGCTACACCTTC. The V and J genes are TRBV27 and TRBJ1-2; no definite D call. V lost 0 bases, J lost 2 bases, and 7 bases lay in between. The germline gives CDR1 MNHEY, CDR2 SMNVEV (reference sequence). CDR3 size: 14 residues.

V and J are TRBV2 and TRBJ2-7; D may be TRBD1 (6 bases). Trimming pared 4 bases from V and 6 bases from J, leaving 16 bases between. The CDR3 extends over 14 amino acids. Looked up from germline, CDR1 is SNHLY and CDR2 is FYNNEI. As DNA, the CDR3 is TGTGCCAGCAGTGCCGAGTGGGTGGGGGCCGAGCAGTACTTC. Translation gives CASSAEWVGAEQYF.

This clone was counted between two and nine times. The chain combines TRBV6-5 with TRBJ2-2, with 7 bases lining up with TRBD1. The junction had 5 bases not matched to a gene; V was cut back by 6 bases and J by 1 base. Germline V gene data show CDR1 as MNHEY and CDR2 as SVGAGI. The CDR3 covers 15 residues. For the CDR3, the DNA is TGTGCCAGCAGAACGGGACAGCAGAACACCGGGGAGCTGTTTTTT. Its translation: CASRTGQQNTGELFF.

This chain uses TRBV6-5 with TRBJ2-1, with D perhaps matching TRBD2 (6 bases). There are 12 residues in the CDR3. CDR1 and CDR2 (germline): MNHEY, SVGAGI. Trimming took 7 bases from V and 4 from J, leaving 8 bases between them. The CDR3 DNA sequence: TGTGCCAGCAAGGCGGGGTACAATGAGCAGTTCTTC. Protein product: CASKAGYNEQFF.

This clone was observed once. The CDR3 loop is CASSPIRDRGYGYTF. The CDR3 bases are TGTGCCAGCAGCCCGATCCGGGACAGGGGCTATGGCTACACCTTC. The genes are TRBV9 and TRBJ1-2; 10 nucleotides align to TRBD1. Trimming removed 4 bases from V and 4 bases from J; junction bases left unmatched: 7. The germline gives CDR1 SGDLS, CDR2 YYNGEE. The CDR3 totals 15 residues.

This rearrangement joins TRBV5-1 to TRBJ2-3; TRBD2 agrees at 12 bases. The CDR3 extends over 17 amino acids. With 3 bases clipped from V and 9 bases from J, the junction kept 14 bases outside the gene matches. CDR1 is SGHRS, CDR2 YFSETQ, per germline. The CDR3 loop reads CASSYRPTSGGPLTQYF. The CDR3 DNA reads as TGCGCCAGCAGCTACCGACCGACTAGCGGGGGCCCCCTAACGCAGTATTTT. The full variable domain, completed using reference TRBV5-1 and TRBJ2-3, is KAGVTQTPRYLIKTRGQQVTLSCSPISGHRSVSWYQQTPGQGLQFLFEYFSETQRNKGNFPGRFSGRQFSNSRSEMNVSTLELGDSALYLCASSYRPTSGGPLTQYFGPGTRLTVL.

The chain joins TRBV30 to TRBJ1-1, with D perhaps TRBD1 (5 bases). V was shortened by 5 bases and J by 0 bases, with 16 bases between the two germline ends. The CDR3 extends over 15 amino acids. The germline V gene has CDR1 GTSNPN and CDR2 SVGIG (reference sequence). CDR3 in amino acids: CAWRNGGTLNTEAFF. In nucleotides, the CDR3 is TGTGCCTGGCGGAACGGGGGGACCTTGAACACTGAAGCTTTCTTT.